Here is one T cell receptor beta chain with its context. As yet, its antigen is unknown. The data were obtained in a study of breast tumors, draining lymph nodes, adjacent tissues. Findings and caveats of the study: Most tumor T cells seemingly derive from lymph node, then expand in tumor. Tumor repertoires ranked between lymph nodes and nontumor tissue in diversity, with V and J gene preferences. Tumor and nontumor repertoires were significantly more similar in luminal-like than in basal-like breast cancer. That most tumor T cells come from lymph nodes remained unproven.

The CDR3 has 15 amino acids. The germline V gene encodes CDR1 SGHTA and CDR2 FQGNSA. The V end lost 3 bases, the J end lost 11 bases, and 21 bases lay between the germline ends. The lymph nodes were axillary draining lymph nodes from breast cancer patients. TCRdb reprocessed the multiplex PCR reads with MiXCR, giving one entry per CDR3 protein. The profile shows around 230,000 distinct CDR3 sequences, 32% of them singletons. The sample taken for sequencing was axillary lymph node tissue. The chain is built from TRBV7-2 and TRBJ2-3, with D possibly matching TRBD2 (6 bases). This clonotype was sampled from a female donor with breast cancer. Some clones in this sample may be carry-over from other donors' samples. The CDR3 reads CASSFEGGASNEQYF. The CDR3 coding sequence is TGTGCCAGCAGCTTTGAGGGCGGGGCTTCCAATGAGCAGTATTTT.